The 17 T cell receptor beta chains listed next were all sequenced from one sample in a study of T cell clonotyping in hematopoietic cell transplantation. Sequencing was performed with immunoSEQ multiplex PCR; in TCRdb, only in-frame clones are kept and a portion is missing. Of 10,000 to 15,000 clones listed, nearly 90% are singletons. Sequencing used peripheral blood mononuclear cells. Source of these receptors: a human donor who either received an allogeneic hematopoietic cell transplant for a myeloid malignancy or was a related donor (not recorded which). Some clones in this sample may be carry-over from other donors' samples.

The rearrangement uses TRBV5-4 and TRBJ2-3; 11 bases match TRBD2. The CDR3 covers 16 residues. Per the germline V gene, CDR1 is SGHNT and CDR2 is YYREEE (reference sequence). J gave up 4 bases and V 4 bases, and 8 bases lay outside the gene matches. The DNA of the CDR3 is TGTGCCAGCAGCCCTTCTAGCGGGGGGAACTCAGATACGCAGTATTTT. It specifies CASSPSSGGNSDTQYF.

The V call is TRBV7-6, the J call TRBJ2-7; tentative D call: TRBD2 (6 bases). Trimming cost V 1 base and J 2 bases, with 9 bases left between them. This CDR3 contains 14 residues. CDR1 SGHVS and CDR2 FNYEAQ come from the germline V gene. The chain's CDR3 is CASSLGGVAYEQYF. The CDR3 coding sequence is TGTGCCAGCAGCTTAGGGGGGGTCGCCTACGAGCAGTACTTC.

J is TRBJ1-2 and V is TRBV6-5; a weak D match, TRBD1 (5 bases). The CDR3 runs to 14 residues. V lost 0 bases and J 8 bases, leaving 13 bases between the germline ends. CDR1 is MNHEY and CDR2 is SVGAGI in the germline V gene. The CDR3 region has the DNA TGTGCCAGCAGTTACTCGTGGGGGATCAGCGGCTACACCTTC. Its translation: CASSYSWGISGYTF.

The chain combines TRBV7-3 with TRBJ2-6, with no clear D. The CDR3 is made up of 15 amino acids. V was shortened by 5 bases and J by 2 bases, with 10 bases between the two germline ends. Per germline, CDR1 SGHTA and CDR2 FQGTGA. CDR3 sequence (DNA): TGTGCCAGCAGCCCAACAGAGGCTGGGGCCAACGTCCTGACTTTC. This translates into CASSPTEAGANVLTF.

V gene TRBV15 combines with J gene TRBJ1-1; D may be TRBD1 (6 bases). The CDR3 has 13 amino acids. Germline V CDR1 and CDR2: LNHNV, YYDKDF (reference sequence). The germline V and J ends were trimmed by 3 bases and 6 bases, with 11 bases remaining between them. CDR3 sequence: CATSRKGVAEAFF. The CDR3 nucleotides read TGTGCCACCAGCAGGAAGGGGGTCGCTGAAGCTTTCTTT.

The count of this clone is one. The V gene is TRBV4-1, the J gene TRBJ2-2; D may be TRBD1 (6 bases). CDR3 size: 14 residues. Trimming cost V 4 bases and J 4 bases, with 10 bases left between them. The germline gives CDR1 MGHRA, CDR2 YSYEKL. The CDR3 protein is CASSPRGGTGELFF. The CDR3 DNA reads TGCGCCAGCAGCCCACGAGGGGGCACCGGGGAGCTGTTTTTT.

This clone has more than one count but fewer than ten. The V and J genes are TRBV2 and TRBJ2-7; D possibly corresponds to TRBD1 (7 bases). The V end was cut by 5 bases, the J end by 7 bases, with 15 bases between. Germline lookup yields CDR1 SNHLY and CDR2 FYNNEI. The CDR3 contains 13 residues. Here the CDR3 reads CASSRRTGGEQYF. The CDR3 bases are TGTGCCAGCAGTCGCAGGACAGGAGGGGAGCAGTACTTC. The full variable domain, completed using reference TRBV2 and TRBJ2-7, is EPEVTQTPSHQVTQMGQEVILRCVPISNHLYFYWYRQILGQKVEFLVSFYNNEISEKSEIFDDQFSVERPDGSNFTLKIRSTKLEDSAMYFCASSRRTGGEQYFGPGTRLTVT.

The rearrangement joins TRBV18 to TRBJ2-5, with a tentative D call TRBD2 (6 bases). CDR1 is KGHSH and CDR2 is LQKENI in the germline V gene. Trimming cost V 5 bases and J 4 bases, with 11 bases left between them. The CDR3 runs 13 residues. The CDR3 bases are TGTGCCAGCTCAACCGGGACTTTAGAGACCCAGTACTTC. This codes for CASSTGTLETQYF.

The V call is TRBV6-6, the J call TRBJ2-5; TRBD1 agrees at 7 bases. The V segment lost 2 bases and the J segment 2 bases; nucleotides outside the gene matches: 2. The germline CDR1 and CDR2 sequences are MNHNY and SVGAGI (reference sequence). CDR3 size: 14 residues. The CDR3 DNA follows: TGTGCCAGCAGTTACCCGGGACAGCAAGAGACCCAGTACTTC. Protein sequence: CASSYPGQQETQYF.

The rearrangement joins TRBV18 to TRBJ1-5, with 8 bases that match TRBD1. Germline CDR1 reads KGHSH; CDR2 reads LQKENI. V was pared by 1 base and J by 5 bases, with 1 base of the junction left unmatched. This CDR3 is 14 amino acids long. In nucleotides, the CDR3 is TGTGCCAGCTCACCACAACAGGGGGATCAGCCCCAGCATTTT. The encoded protein is CASSPQQGDQPQHF. The full variable domain, in which reference TRBV18 and TRBJ1-5 provide the parts outside the CDR3, is NAGVMQNPRHLVRRRGQEARLRCSPMKGHSHVYWYRQLPEEGLKFMVYLQKENIIDESGMPKERFSAEFPKEGPSILRIQQVVRGDSAAYFCASSPQQGDQPQHFGDGTRLSIL.

V is TRBV19 and J is TRBJ2-7; 7 nucleotides match TRBD1. CDR1 and CDR2 from the germline V gene are LNHDA and SQIVND (reference sequence). The junction had 6 bases not matched to a gene; V was cut back by 1 base and J by 3 bases. This CDR3 spans 15 amino acids. The CDR3: CASSIARGPNYEQYF. The CDR3 DNA reads TGTGCCAGTAGTATAGCGAGGGGGCCCAACTACGAGCAGTACTTC. The full variable domain, completed using reference TRBV19 and TRBJ2-7, is DGGITQSPKYLFRKEGQNVTLSCEQNLNHDAMYWYRQDPGQGLRLIYYSQIVNDFQKGDIAEGYSVSREKKESFPLTVTSAQKNPTAFYLCASSIARGPNYEQYFGPGTRLTVT.

This clone appeared a few times. The CDR3 coding sequence is TGTGCCAGCAGCTTACGACAGGGGCCGGGTTCACCCCTCCACTTT. Amino acids: CASSLRQGPGSPLHF. The chain combines TRBV5-4 with TRBJ1-6, with 8 bases lining up with TRBD1. The CDR3 consists of 15 residues. Germline V gene sequence: CDR1 SGHNT, CDR2 YYREEE (reference sequence). V was pared by 2 bases and J by 9 bases, with 7 bases of the junction left unmatched.

This chain uses TRBV7-9 with TRBJ2-7, with D possibly called TRBD1 or TRBD2 (6 bases each). The germline V and J ends were trimmed by 5 bases and 3 bases, with 14 bases remaining between them. Germline lookup yields CDR1 SEHNR and CDR2 FQNEAQ (reference sequence). The length of the CDR3 is 14 residues. The CDR3 spells CASSPRGGGYEQYF. Written as DNA, the CDR3 is TGTGCCAGCAGCCCTCGAGGAGGGGGCTACGAGCAGTACTTC.

The chain carries TRBV7-9 and TRBJ1-3; maybe TRBD1 (6 bases). The CDR3 is made up of 16 amino acids. V was cut by 11 bases and J by 2 bases, with 22 bases left in between. CDR1 SEHNR and CDR2 FQNEAQ come from the germline V gene (reference sequence). In DNA form, the CDR3 reads TGTGCCTTACCCCTGAGGGGGGGCATAGCTGGAAACACCATATATTTT. Its protein is CALPLRGGIAGNTIYF.

V and J are TRBV7-2 and TRBJ2-5; 12 nucleotides match TRBD2. CDR3 size: 15 residues. Germline CDR1 reads SGHTA; CDR2 reads FQGNSA. The junction had 3 bases not matched to a gene; V was cut back by 5 bases and J by 2 bases. DNA for the CDR3: TGTGCCAGCAGCCGACTAGCGGGGGAACAAGAGACCCAGTACTTC. This sequence encodes CASSRLAGEQETQYF.

This rearrangement joins TRBV19 to TRBJ1-1; TRBD1 matches 8 bases. The CDR3 extends over 16 amino acids. Germline-derived CDR1 and CDR2 are LNHDA and SQIVND (reference sequence). V trimming: 3 bases; J trimming: 5 bases; junction bases outside the gene matches: 11. The CDR3 protein is CASSIYGGRGRTEAFF. The CDR3 nucleotides read TGTGCCAGTAGTATCTACGGCGGCAGGGGGCGAACTGAAGCTTTCTTT.

The chain has TRBV19 and TRBJ1-2, with D perhaps TRBD1 (5 bases). This CDR3 spans 13 amino acids. Germline values: CDR1 LNHDA, CDR2 SQIVND (reference sequence). Trimming took off 8 bases at V and 1 base at J, with 11 bases between the two ends. In DNA form, the CDR3 reads TGTGCCAGTGCTGGTCAGGGTAACTATGGCTACACCTTC. This translates into CASAGQGNYGYTF.